This TCR beta chain was found in a study of shared clonotypes between healthy human individuals. Background on the study: Plates per donor: three CD4 naive, three CD4 memory, two CD8 naive, one CD8 memory.

CDR1 and CDR2 (germline): SGHRS, YFSETQ. V lost 4 bases and J 7 bases, leaving 21 bases between the germline ends. This CDR3 spans 15 amino acids. Notes on the study in general: The authors sampled blood alone, and tissue repertoires likely differ.

A deep-level run was used for the assay. Using immunoSEQ multiplex PCR, the repertoire was profiled, and TCRdb retains in-frame clones only, with some absent. This table holds over a million clones, approximately 80% found once. HIV-negative, healthy adults without recent acute infections or vaccinations were the donors. For this clone: Its target is not known.

The chain couples TRBV5-1 to TRBJ2-7, with D possibly called TRBD1 or TRBD2 (5 bases each). The receptor comes from a man aged 18 to 30 in good health. Some clones in this sample may be carry-over from other donors' samples. Sequenced sample: memory CD4+ T cells from PBMCs. Subset here: CD45RA-negative fraction. CDR3 coding DNA: TGCGCCAGCAGCCCCTGGGTGGGGGTTTCAGGAGAGCAGTACTTC. Its protein product is CASSPWVGVSGEQYF.